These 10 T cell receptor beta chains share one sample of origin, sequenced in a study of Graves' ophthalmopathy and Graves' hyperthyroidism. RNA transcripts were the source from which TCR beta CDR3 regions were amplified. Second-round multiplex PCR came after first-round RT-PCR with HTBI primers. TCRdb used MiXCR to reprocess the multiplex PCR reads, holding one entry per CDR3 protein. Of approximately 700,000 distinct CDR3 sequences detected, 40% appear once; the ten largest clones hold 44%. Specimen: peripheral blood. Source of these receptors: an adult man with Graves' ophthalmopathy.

The CDR3 reads CSARGQTYSNQPQYF. The DNA for the CDR3 is TGCAGTGCTCGGGGACAGACATATAGCAATCAGCCCCAGTATTTT. This chain uses TRBV20-1 with TRBJ1-5; TRBD1 matches 7 bases. Judging by the DNA end, TRBJ2-3 fits better; the J call may be wrong. This CDR3 is 15 amino acids long. Germline CDR1 reads DFQATT; CDR2 reads SNEGSKA (reference sequence).

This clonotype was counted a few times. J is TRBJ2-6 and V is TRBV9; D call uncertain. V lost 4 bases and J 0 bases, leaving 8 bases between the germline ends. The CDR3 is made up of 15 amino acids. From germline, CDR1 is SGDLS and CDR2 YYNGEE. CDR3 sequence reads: CASSLRRSGANVLTF. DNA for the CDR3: TGTGCCAGCAGCCTAAGACGCTCTGGGGCCAACGTCCTGACTTTC. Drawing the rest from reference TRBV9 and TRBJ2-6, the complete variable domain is DSGVTQTPKHLITATGQRVTLRCSPRSGDLSVYWYQQSLDQGLQFLIQYYNGEERAKGNILERFSAQQFPDLHSELNLSSLELGDSALYFCASSLRRSGANVLTFGAGSRLTVL.

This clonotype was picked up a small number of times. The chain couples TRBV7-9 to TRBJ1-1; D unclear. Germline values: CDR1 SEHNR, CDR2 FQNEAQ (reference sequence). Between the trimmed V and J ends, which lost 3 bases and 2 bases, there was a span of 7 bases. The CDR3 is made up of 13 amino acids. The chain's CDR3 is CASSFEFNTEAFF. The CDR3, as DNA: TGTGCCAGCAGCTTTGAGTTTAACACTGAAGCTTTCTTT.

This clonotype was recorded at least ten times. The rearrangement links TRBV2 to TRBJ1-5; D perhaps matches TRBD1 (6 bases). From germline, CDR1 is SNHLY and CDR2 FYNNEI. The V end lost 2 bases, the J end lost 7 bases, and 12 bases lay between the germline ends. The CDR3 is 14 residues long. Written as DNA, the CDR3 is TGTGCCAGCAGTGAAAACAGGGCAAGGCAGCCCCAGCATTTT. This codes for CASSENRARQPQHF. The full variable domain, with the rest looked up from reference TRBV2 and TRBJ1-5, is EPEVTQTPSHQVTQMGQEVILRCVPISNHLYFYWYRQILGQKVEFLVSFYNNEISEKSEIFDDQFSVERPDGSNFTLKIRSTKLEDSAMYFCASSENRARQPQHFGDGTRLSIL.

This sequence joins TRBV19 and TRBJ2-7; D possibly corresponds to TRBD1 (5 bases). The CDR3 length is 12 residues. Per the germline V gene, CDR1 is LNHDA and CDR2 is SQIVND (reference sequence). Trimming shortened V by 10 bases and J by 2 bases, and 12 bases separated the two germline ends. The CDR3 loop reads CATTTETYEQYF. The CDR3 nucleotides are TGTGCCACTACGACAGAAACCTACGAGCAGTACTTC.

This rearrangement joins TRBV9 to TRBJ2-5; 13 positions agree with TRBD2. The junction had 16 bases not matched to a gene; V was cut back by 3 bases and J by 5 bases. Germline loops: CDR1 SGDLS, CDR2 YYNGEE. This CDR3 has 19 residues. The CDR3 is CASSGTGTSGEADLETQYF. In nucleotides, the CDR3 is TGTGCCAGCAGCGGTACCGGGACTAGCGGGGAGGCCGACCTGGAGACCCAGTACTTC. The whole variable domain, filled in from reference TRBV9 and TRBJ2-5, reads DSGVTQTPKHLITATGQRVTLRCSPRSGDLSVYWYQQSLDQGLQFLIQYYNGEERAKGNILERFSAQQFPDLHSELNLSSLELGDSALYFCASSGTGTSGEADLETQYFGPGTRLLVL.

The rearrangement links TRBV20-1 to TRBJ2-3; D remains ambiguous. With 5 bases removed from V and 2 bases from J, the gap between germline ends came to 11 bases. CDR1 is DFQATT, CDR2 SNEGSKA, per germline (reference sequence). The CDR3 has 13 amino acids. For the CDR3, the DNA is TGCAGTGCTGACCTGGAGAACACAGATACGCAGTATTTT. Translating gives CSADLENTDTQYF.

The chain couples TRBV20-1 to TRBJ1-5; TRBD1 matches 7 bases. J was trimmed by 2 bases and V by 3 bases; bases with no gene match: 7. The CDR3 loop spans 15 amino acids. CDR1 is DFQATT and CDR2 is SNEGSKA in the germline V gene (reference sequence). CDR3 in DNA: TGCAGTGCTAGCAACAGGGGCGAGGGCAATCAGCCCCAGCATTTT. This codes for CSASNRGEGNQPQHF.

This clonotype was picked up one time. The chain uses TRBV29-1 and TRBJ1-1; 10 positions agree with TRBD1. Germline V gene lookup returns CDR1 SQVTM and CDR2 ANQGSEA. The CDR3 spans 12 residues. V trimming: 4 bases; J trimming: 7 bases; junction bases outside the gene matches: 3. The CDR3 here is CSVAGTGDEAFF. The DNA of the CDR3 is TGCAGCGTTGCCGGGACAGGGGATGAAGCTTTCTTT.

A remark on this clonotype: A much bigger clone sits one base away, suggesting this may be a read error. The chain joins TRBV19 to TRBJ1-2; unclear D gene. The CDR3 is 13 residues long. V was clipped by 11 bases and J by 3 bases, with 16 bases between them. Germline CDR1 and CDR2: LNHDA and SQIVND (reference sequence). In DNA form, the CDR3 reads TGTGCCGGTACCGTGAATTCCGACTATGGCTACACCTTC. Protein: CAGTVNSDYGYTF.